These 27 T cell receptor beta chains were all obtained from the same sample, sequenced in a study of shared clonotypes between healthy human individuals. Data came from immunoSEQ multiplex PCR; TCRdb stores just in-frame clones and leaves some out. The sample includes around 2,000,000 clones, about 94% of them seen just once. Naive CD8 isolation took CD45RO-negative cells positively selected for CCR7 and excluded terminally differentiated effector memory CD45RA+ cells. Sequenced material: naive CD8+ T cells sorted from blood. These receptors came from a man aged 18-30 years in good health.

The chain recombines TRBV6-5 with TRBJ1-2; 7 nucleotides align to TRBD1. The CDR3 is 15 amino acids. The germline gives CDR1 MNHEY, CDR2 SVGAGI. V shed 3 bases, J shed 4 bases, and the junction held 8 bases outside the gene matches. CDR3 amino acids: CASSYDVGGLYGYTF. The CDR3 DNA sequence: TGTGCCAGCAGTTATGATGTAGGGGGCCTCTATGGCTACACCTTC.

This rearrangement joins TRBV10-1 to TRBJ2-1; the D gene could be TRBD1 or TRBD2 (5 bases each). The V end lost 6 bases, the J end lost 8 bases, and 20 bases lay between the germline ends. From germline, CDR1 is WNHNN and CDR2 SYGVQD (reference sequence). The CDR3 is made up of 15 amino acids. CDR3 nucleotides: TGCGCCAGCAGGAGAGGGGCTGACCAGGGCGATGAGCAGTTCTTC. It translates to CASRRGADQGDEQFF.

This rearrangement joins TRBV30 to TRBJ2-7, with 14 bases lining up with TRBD2. The CDR3 is made up of 14 amino acids. The V segment lost 5 bases and the J segment 5 bases; nucleotides outside the gene matches: 5. Germline V gives CDR1 GTSNPN, CDR2 SVGIG (reference sequence). The CDR3 protein is CAWGTGLAGDEQYF. The CDR3 nucleotides read TGTGCCTGGGGGACGGGACTAGCGGGAGACGAGCAGTACTTC.

The chain links TRBV19 to TRBJ2-7, with 9 bases aligning to TRBD1. Germline-derived CDR1 and CDR2 are LNHDA and SQIVND (reference sequence). The CDR3 runs 16 residues. The J segment lost 2 bases and the V segment lost 4 bases, leaving 9 bases of the junction unmatched. CDR3 loop: CASSTHPGTGTYEQYF. The CDR3 DNA follows: TGTGCCAGTAGTACACACCCCGGGACAGGGACCTACGAGCAGTACTTC.

The rearrangement joins TRBV7-2 to TRBJ1-1, with 7 nucleotides matching TRBD1. The CDR3 sequence is 13 residues long. Per the germline V gene, CDR1 is SGHTA and CDR2 is FQGNSA. Unmatched junction bases numbered 3, after V lost 5 bases and J lost 3 bases. The CDR3 DNA follows: TGTGCCAGCAGCCTTCAGGGGGACACTGAAGCTTTCTTT. This codes for CASSLQGDTEAFF.

The J gene is TRBJ2-1, the V gene TRBV9, with D possibly matching TRBD1 (6 bases). V gave up 4 bases and J gave up 10 bases, with 12 bases separating them. The CDR3 runs 12 residues. Germline values: CDR1 SGDLS, CDR2 YYNGEE. This CDR3 reads CASSSGTTEQFF. The DNA for the CDR3 is TGTGCCAGCAGCTCCGGGACAACCGAGCAGTTCTTC.

This chain joins TRBV13 and TRBJ1-2; D ambiguous. Trimming shortened V by 2 bases and J by 6 bases, and 7 bases separated the two germline ends. From germline, CDR1 is PRHDT and CDR2 FYEKMQ (reference sequence). The CDR3 has 12 amino acids. DNA of the CDR3: TGTGCCAGCAGCTTATACGTCGATGGCTACACCTTC. Its protein product is CASSLYVDGYTF.

As for this clone: The sample has other DNA sequences that encode this CDR3 too. The rearrangement links TRBV19 to TRBJ2-7; a possible D gene is TRBD1 (5 bases). The ends were cut back, 5 bases at V and 3 bases at J, with 11 bases in the middle. Germline V gene lookup returns CDR1 LNHDA and CDR2 SQIVND (reference sequence). The CDR3 contains 13 residues. The CDR3 coding sequence is TGTGCCAGTAGTGTAGGACACCTCTACGAGCAGTACTTC. Translating gives CASSVGHLYEQYF.

This clone was seen just once. This sequence joins TRBV5-6 and TRBJ2-2; D gene unclear. The germline V gene has CDR1 SGHDT and CDR2 YYEEEE. V gave up 3 bases and J gave up 2 bases, with 2 bases separating them. The CDR3 contains 12 residues. CDR3 nucleotides: TGTGCCAGCAGCTACAACACCGGGGAGCTGTTTTTT. This encodes CASSYNTGELFF.

Comments on this clone: The DNA is omitted, as the CDR3 cannot be located on it reliably, and the CDR3 follows TCRdb's listing. V is TRBV6-6 and J is TRBJ2-5; the DNA was not compared with TRBD2, the D call given in the table. Germline CDR1 is MNHNY and CDR2 is SVGAGI (reference sequence). The CDR3 spans 14 amino acids, including both terminal residues. CDR3 amino acids: CASILDSNQETQYF.

The CDR3 region is CASSWGLNSYNEQFF. The CDR3 DNA reads TGTGCCAGCAGCTGGGGACTCAACTCCTACAATGAGCAGTTCTTC. The chain carries TRBV7-2 and TRBJ2-1; a possible D gene is TRBD2 (6 bases). The length of the CDR3 is 15 residues. Germline-derived CDR1 and CDR2 are SGHTA and FQGNSA. V was shortened by 4 bases and J by 0 bases, with 10 bases between the two germline ends.

The genes are TRBV19 and TRBJ2-3; a weak D match, TRBD1 (6 bases). CDR3 length: 15 residues. Trimming shortened V by 2 bases and J by 3 bases, and 12 bases separated the two germline ends. Per the germline V gene, CDR1 is LNHDA and CDR2 is SQIVND (reference sequence). The CDR3 loop reads CASSIFPGATDTQYF. CDR3 nucleotide sequence: TGTGCCAGTAGTATATTCCCAGGGGCAACAGATACGCAGTATTTT.

The V and J genes are TRBV4-1 and TRBJ2-7; 9 bases line up with TRBD2. CDR1 is MGHRA and CDR2 is YSYEKL in the germline V gene. This CDR3 is built from 16 residues. V lost 5 bases to trimming and J lost 5 bases; unmatched junction nucleotides: 13. The CDR3 bases are TGCGCCAGCAGCAAACTTAGCGGGAGCCCCATTGACGAGCAGTACTTC. Its translation is CASSKLSGSPIDEQYF.

The chain recombines TRBV27 with TRBJ2-4, with 7 bases aligning to TRBD1. Trimming took 6 bases from V and 2 from J; bases not matched to a gene: 10. The CDR3 loop spans 16 amino acids. CDR1 is MNHEY and CDR2 is SMNVEV in the germline V gene (reference sequence). Written as DNA, the CDR3 is TGTGCCAGCAGCCCCGGTCCAGGGGGAACCAAAAACATTCAGTACTTC. Amino acid sequence: CASSPGPGGTKNIQYF.

Only one count was recorded for this clone. The chain joins TRBV5-1 to TRBJ2-1; 8 bases line up with TRBD2. This CDR3 region has 15 residues. Unmatched junction bases numbered 2, after V lost 0 bases and J lost 3 bases. The germline CDR1 and CDR2 sequences are SGHRS and YFSETQ. CDR3 in DNA: TGCGCCAGCAGCTTGGGTAGCGGGATCTACAATGAGCAGTTCTTC. It encodes CASSLGSGIYNEQFF. The full variable domain, with the rest looked up from reference TRBV5-1 and TRBJ2-1, is KAGVTQTPRYLIKTRGQQVTLSCSPISGHRSVSWYQQTPGQGLQFLFEYFSETQRNKGNFPGRFSGRQFSNSRSEMNVSTLELGDSALYLCASSLGSGIYNEQFFGPGTRLTVL.

The chain employs TRBV29-1 and TRBJ2-1; 9 bases line up with TRBD1. J gave up 7 bases and V 6 bases, and 16 bases lay outside the gene matches. This CDR3 contains 16 residues. Germline V gene data show CDR1 as SQVTM and CDR2 as ANQGSEA. The CDR3 protein is CSVENTGTGRGNEQFF. In nucleotides, the CDR3 is TGCAGCGTCGAAAACACTGGGACAGGGAGAGGTAATGAGCAGTTCTTC.

Regarding this clone: This sample includes further DNA sequences coding for the same CDR3. The chain recombines TRBV7-8 with TRBJ2-7, with no clear D. V dropped 1 base and J dropped 3 bases, with 4 bases sitting between them. The CDR3 length is 12 residues. CDR1 is SGHVS, CDR2 FQNEAQ, per germline. CDR3 in amino acids: CASSLDLYEQYF. The CDR3 nucleotides are TGTGCCAGCAGCTTAGATCTCTACGAGCAGTACTTC.

Notes on this clone: Other DNA sequences in this specimen translate into the identical CDR3. The chain couples TRBV5-1 to TRBJ2-1, with 7 bases aligning to TRBD1. This CDR3 is 16 amino acids long. Trimming took 0 bases from V and 2 from J; bases not matched to a gene: 5. From germline, CDR1 is SGHRS and CDR2 YFSETQ. CDR3 sequence (DNA): TGCGCCAGCAGCTTGGAGGCAGGGGGACCCTACAATGAGCAGTTCTTC. Protein product: CASSLEAGGPYNEQFF.

Details on this clone: This same CDR3 is encoded by further DNA sequences in the sample. The J gene is TRBJ2-5, the V gene TRBV9; tentatively, D is TRBD1 or TRBD2 (5 bases each). V was cut by 0 bases and J by 2 bases, with 5 bases left in between. This CDR3 comprises 13 residues. CDR1 and CDR2 (germline): SGDLS, YYNGEE. The CDR3 nucleotides read TGTGCCAGCAGCGTAGGGGGGCAAGAGACCCAGTACTTC. Translated: CASSVGGQETQYF. Based on the CDR3 plus reference TRBV9 and TRBJ2-5, the full variable domain is DSGVTQTPKHLITATGQRVTLRCSPRSGDLSVYWYQQSLDQGLQFLIQYYNGEERAKGNILERFSAQQFPDLHSELNLSSLELGDSALYFCASSVGGQETQYFGPGTRLLVL.

V and J are TRBV28 and TRBJ2-6; D is possibly TRBD2 (5 bases). Trimming shortened V by 6 bases and J by 0 bases, and 15 bases separated the two germline ends. Germline-derived CDR1 and CDR2 are MDHEN and SYDVKM. This CDR3 region has 17 residues. CDR3 coding DNA: TGTGCCAGCAGCCTTAGGACTGCATACTCTGGGGCCAACGTCCTGACTTTC. It specifies CASSLRTAYSGANVLTF.

The J gene is TRBJ1-2, the V gene TRBV11-2, with D possibly TRBD1 on 5 matching bases. Germline V gene lookup returns CDR1 SGHAT and CDR2 FQNNGV. There are 15 residues in the CDR3. The germline V and J ends were trimmed by 1 base and 5 bases, with 14 bases remaining between them. CDR3 residues: CASSLVGGLSYGYTF. CDR3 coding DNA: TGTGCCAGCAGCTTAGTGGGGGGACTATCGTATGGCTACACCTTC.

This chain joins TRBV5-6 and TRBJ2-7, with D unclear. V shed 0 bases and J shed 3 bases, with 10 bases lying between them. CDR1 is SGHDT, CDR2 YYEEEE, per germline. The CDR3 runs to 14 residues. The CDR3 reads CASSLAPAYYEQYF. The CDR3 nucleotides are TGTGCCAGCAGCTTGGCGCCAGCTTACTACGAGCAGTACTTC.

The chain carries TRBV30 and TRBJ2-2; no definite D call. The length of the CDR3 is 15 residues. In germline, CDR1 is GTSNPN, CDR2 SVGIG (reference sequence). V shed 3 bases and J shed 0 bases, with 11 bases lying between them. CDR3 region: CAWSPRGSNTGELFF. The CDR3 DNA sequence: TGTGCCTGGAGCCCGCGCGGCTCGAACACCGGGGAGCTGTTTTTT.

Comment on this clone: The identical CDR3 is also encoded by other nucleotide sequences in the sample. The chain joins TRBV28 to TRBJ1-1; 9 bases map to TRBD1. The CDR3 covers 14 residues. J gave up 1 base and V 3 bases, and 0 bases lay outside the gene matches. From germline, CDR1 is MDHEN and CDR2 SYDVKM. In DNA form, the CDR3 reads TGTGCCAGCAGTTTGGGACAGGGGAACACTGAAGCTTTCTTT. Amino acids: CASSLGQGNTEAFF.

The chain links TRBV7-9 to TRBJ2-3; 12 bases agree with TRBD2. The CDR3 extends over 16 amino acids. The V gene end was trimmed by 3 bases and the J gene end by 4 bases; junction bases not matched to a gene: 5. Germline V gene data show CDR1 as SEHNR and CDR2 as FQNEAQ (reference sequence). The CDR3 bases are TGTGCCAGCAGCTTCCAGACTAGCGGGAGAGCAGATACGCAGTATTTT. Amino acids: CASSFQTSGRADTQYF.

The chain joins TRBV6-5 to TRBJ2-1, with 8 bases aligning to TRBD1. CDR1 MNHEY and CDR2 SVGAGI come from the germline V gene. The J segment lost 3 bases and the V segment lost 5 bases, leaving 3 bases of the junction unmatched. The CDR3 extends over 14 amino acids. CDR3: CASSPGGVYNEQFF. The CDR3 DNA reads TGTGCCAGCAGTCCAGGGGGCGTCTACAATGAGCAGTTCTTC.

Of note for this clone: The same CDR3 is also encoded by other DNA sequences in this sample. This chain uses TRBV15 with TRBJ1-5; no definite D call. The CDR3 loop spans 13 amino acids. In germline, CDR1 is LNHNV, CDR2 YYDKDF (reference sequence). V lost 9 bases, J lost 0 bases, and 9 bases lay in between. The CDR3: CATREGSNQPQHF. CDR3 coding DNA: TGTGCCACGAGGGAGGGTAGCAATCAGCCCCAGCATTTT.